The sequence of this TCR beta chain was determined in a study of T cell repertoires in cytomegalovirus infection. About the study: CMV epitopes, recently identified HLA-C-restricted and well-studied HLA-B-restricted, were used. Both CMV infection and a matching HLA type were indicated by public TCR beta signatures.

Study outcomes and limitations: The cumulative frequency of public TCR beta families identified carriers of CMV plus the relevant HLA. HLA-C-restricted TCR beta clonotypes specific for CMV led the ex vivo response.

TCRdb re-called the reads through MiXCR, storing one row per CDR3 protein. The profile shows some 350,000 distinct CDR3 sequences, roughly 36% of them singletons. This clonotype has just a few counts. As yet, its antigen is unknown. Sequenced material: cultured PBMCs, taken from culture after CMV antigen stimulation. The TCR was taken from a human donor in good health (CMV status not recorded). Some clones in this sample may be carry-over from other donors' samples.

The CDR3 spells CASKGQGAKNEQFF. The CDR3 coding sequence is TGTGCCTCTAAGGGACAGGGGGCTAAGAATGAGCAGTTCTTC. The V call is TRBV30, the J call TRBJ2-1; TRBD1 agrees at 12 bases. CDR3 size: 14 residues. The trim removed 7 bases at V and 7 bases at J, leaving 8 bases unmatched. Per the germline V gene, CDR1 is GTSNPN and CDR2 is SVGIG (reference sequence). Filled out from reference TRBV30 and TRBJ2-1, the complete variable domain reads SQTIHQWPATLVQPVGSPLSLECTVEGTSNPNLYWYRQAAGRGLQLLFYSVGIGQISSEVPQNLSASRPQDRQFILSSKKLLLSDSGFYLCASKGQGAKNEQFFGPGTRLTVL.